These 20 T cell receptor beta chains were all obtained from the same sample, sequenced in a study of monozygotic twins with inflammatory bowel disease. One entry per CDR3 protein, without DNA, is what TCRdb gives after re-calling the 5' RACE reads. This listing includes fewer than 200,000 distinct CDR3 sequences. Sequencing input: blood. These receptors all come from a human donor with ulcerative colitis or Crohn's disease, or a healthy co-twin of an affected twin (not recorded which).

J is TRBJ2-7 and V is TRBV27; the TRBD2 assignment by TCRdb is unverifiable without DNA. Germline V gene sequence: CDR1 MNHEY, CDR2 SMNVEV (reference sequence). The CDR3 is 15 residues long. CDR3: CASSWNDRALHEQYF.

This chain connects TRBV5-6 to TRBJ1-1; no DNA is available, so the TRBD1 call from TCRdb remains unchecked. The CDR3 covers 14 residues. Germline assignment: CDR1 SGHDT and CDR2 YYEEEE. This CDR3 is CASSLTGLDTEAFF.

V usage is TRBV5-5 and J usage is TRBJ1-1. Per the germline V gene, CDR1 is SGHKS and CDR2 is YYEKEE (reference sequence). The CDR3 spans 14 residues. CDR3 in amino acids: CASSFGQLNTEAFF.

This sequence joins TRBV11-1 and TRBJ2-1; with no DNA, the TCRdb D assignment of TRBD2 cannot be verified. The CDR3 is made up of 15 amino acids. Germline V gives CDR1 SGHAT, CDR2 FQDESV (reference sequence). The CDR3 reads CASSLLSGTNNEQFF.

This sequence joins TRBV11-2 and TRBJ2-2. The germline V gene has CDR1 SGHAT and CDR2 FQNNGV. This CDR3 has 13 residues. CDR3 loop: CASSLGSGGELFF.

This chain connects TRBV28 to TRBJ2-2; TCRdb's D gene call, TRBD1, goes unchecked for lack of DNA. There are 15 residues in the CDR3. The V gene's germline CDR1 is MDHEN and CDR2 SYDVKM. This chain's CDR3 is CASSFLQGSTGELFF. Filled out from reference TRBV28 and TRBJ2-2, the complete variable domain reads DVKVTQSSRYLVKRTGEKVFLECVQDMDHENMFWYRQDPGLGLRLIYFSYDVKMKEKGDIPEGYSVSREKKERFSLILESASTNQTSMYLCASSFLQGSTGELFFGEGSRLTVL.

The J gene is TRBJ2-7, the V gene TRBV4-2; TCRdb reports TRBD1, a call that lacks DNA to check it against. This CDR3 comprises 17 residues. Germline-derived CDR1 and CDR2 are LGHNA and YNFKEQ. CDR3 amino acids: CASSQDLAGGSSYEQYF.

This chain connects TRBV5-1 to TRBJ2-5. CDR1 is SGHRS and CDR2 is YFSETQ in the germline V gene. The CDR3 length is 14 residues. CDR3 amino acids: CASSSGLDRETQYF. The full variable domain, in which reference TRBV5-1 and TRBJ2-5 provide the parts outside the CDR3, is KAGVTQTPRYLIKTRGQQVTLSCSPISGHRSVSWYQQTPGQGLQFLFEYFSETQRNKGNFPGRFSGRQFSNSRSEMNVSTLELGDSALYLCASSSGLDRETQYFGPGTRLLVL.

The chain couples TRBV20-1 to TRBJ2-7; there is no DNA to check the TCRdb D call of TRBD2. Germline CDR1 is DFQATT and CDR2 is SNEGSKA (reference sequence). The length of the CDR3 is 12 residues. This chain's CDR3 is CSARGLAYEQYF.

The gene calls are TRBV11-2 and TRBJ2-5; TCRdb calls TRBD2, which cannot be checked without DNA. Germline V gene sequence: CDR1 SGHAT, CDR2 FQNNGV. The CDR3 covers 17 residues. The CDR3 protein is CASSWTGTSGRQETQYF. Filled out from reference TRBV11-2 and TRBJ2-5, the complete variable domain reads EAGVAQSPRYKIIEKRQSVAFWCNPISGHATLYWYQQILGQGPKLLIQFQNNGVVDDSQLPKDRFSAERLKGVDSTLKIQPAKLEDSAVYLCASSWTGTSGRQETQYFGPGTRLLVL.

This chain joins TRBV28 and TRBJ2-2. The CDR3 spans 15 residues. From germline, CDR1 is MDHEN and CDR2 SYDVKM. The CDR3 here is CASSLSDAGTGELFF.

The J gene is TRBJ2-3, the V gene TRBV28; TCRdb indicates TRBD1, and absent DNA this call remains unverified. CDR1 is MDHEN and CDR2 is SYDVKM in the germline V gene. This CDR3 has 14 amino acids. CDR3 residues: CASSRDPRSATQYF. The full variable domain, rest sourced from reference TRBV28 and TRBJ2-3, is DVKVTQSSRYLVKRTGEKVFLECVQDMDHENMFWYRQDPGLGLRLIYFSYDVKMKEKGDIPEGYSVSREKKERFSLILESASTNQTSMYLCASSRDPRSATQYFGPGTRLTVL.

J is TRBJ2-1 and V is TRBV28; TCRdb lists TRBD2, though no DNA is available to test this call. CDR3 length: 13 amino acids. From germline, CDR1 is MDHEN and CDR2 SYDVKM. CDR3 residues: CASSLVWEARPFF.

The chain is built from TRBV24-1 and TRBJ2-5; TCRdb's D call, TRBD1, is unchecked because there is no DNA. This CDR3 is built from 14 residues. Germline assignment: CDR1 KGHDR and CDR2 SFDVKD. CDR3 sequence: CATSDQGGLKTQYF.

The V gene is TRBV10-3, the J gene TRBJ2-2; TCRdb's D gene call, TRBD2, goes unchecked for lack of DNA. Germline assignment: CDR1 ENHRY and CDR2 SYGVKD. The CDR3 is 15 amino acids. The chain's CDR3 is CAISWTSPDTGELFF.

This chain's CDR3 is CASSEASPTTEAFF. The rearrangement uses TRBV6-1 and TRBJ1-1. CDR1 and CDR2 (germline): MNHNS, SASEGT. This CDR3 region has 14 residues.

The rearrangement uses TRBV6-5 and TRBJ1-1; TCRdb's assignment of TRBD1 cannot be checked, as there is no DNA. Germline values: CDR1 MNHEY, CDR2 SVGAGI. The CDR3 covers 12 residues. The CDR3 loop reads CASSNRGAEAFF.

The chain combines TRBV15 with TRBJ2-7. Per the germline V gene, CDR1 is LNHNV and CDR2 is YYDKDF (reference sequence). This CDR3 region has 14 residues. The CDR3 is CATSREGSRYEQYF.

The genes are TRBV20-1 and TRBJ2-3; TCRdb's assignment of TRBD2 cannot be checked, as there is no DNA. Germline CDR1 is DFQATT and CDR2 is SNEGSKA (reference sequence). The CDR3 length is 16 residues. CDR3 sequence: CSAVTKLAGFRDTQYF.

The V gene is TRBV7-8, the J gene TRBJ2-1; TCRdb reports TRBD1, a call that lacks DNA to check it against. Germline CDR1 is SGHVS and CDR2 is FQNEAQ. The CDR3 spans 16 residues. CDR3 residues: CASSLVVPAGTNEQFF.